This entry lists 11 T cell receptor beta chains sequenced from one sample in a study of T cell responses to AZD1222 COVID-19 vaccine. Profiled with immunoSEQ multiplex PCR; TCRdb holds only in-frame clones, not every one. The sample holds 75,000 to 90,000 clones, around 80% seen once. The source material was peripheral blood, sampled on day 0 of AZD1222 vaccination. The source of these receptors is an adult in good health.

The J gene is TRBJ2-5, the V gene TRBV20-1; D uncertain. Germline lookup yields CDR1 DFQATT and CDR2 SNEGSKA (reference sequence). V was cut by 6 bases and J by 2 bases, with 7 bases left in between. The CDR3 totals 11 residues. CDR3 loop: CSAGKQETQYF. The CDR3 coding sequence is TGCAGTGCAGGGAAACAAGAGACCCAGTACTTC.

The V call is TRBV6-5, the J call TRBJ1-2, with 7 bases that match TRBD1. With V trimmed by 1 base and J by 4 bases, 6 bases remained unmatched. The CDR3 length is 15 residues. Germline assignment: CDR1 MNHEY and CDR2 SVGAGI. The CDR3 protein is CASSYWDSSLYGYTF. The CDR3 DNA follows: TGTGCCAGCAGTTACTGGGACAGTAGTCTCTATGGCTACACCTTC.

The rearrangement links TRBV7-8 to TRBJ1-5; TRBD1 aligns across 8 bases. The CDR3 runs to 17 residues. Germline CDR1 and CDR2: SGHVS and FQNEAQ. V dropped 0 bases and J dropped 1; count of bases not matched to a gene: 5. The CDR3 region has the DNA TGTGCCAGCAGCTTAGCTACAGGGGGTAGAAGCAATCAGCCCCAGCATTTT. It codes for CASSLATGGRSNQPQHF. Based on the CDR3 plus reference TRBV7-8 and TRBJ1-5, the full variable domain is GAGVSQSPRYKVAKRGQDVALRCDPISGHVSLFWYQQALGQGPEFLTYFQNEAQLDKSGLPSDRFFAERPEGSVSTLKIQRTQQEDSAVYLCASSLATGGRSNQPQHFGDGTRLSIL.

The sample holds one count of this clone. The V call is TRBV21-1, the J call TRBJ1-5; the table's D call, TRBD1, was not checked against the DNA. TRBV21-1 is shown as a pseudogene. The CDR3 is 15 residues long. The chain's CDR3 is CASSSLQGSNQPQHF. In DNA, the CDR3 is TGTGCCAGCAGCTCCTTACAGGGAAGCAATCAGCCCCAGCATTTT.

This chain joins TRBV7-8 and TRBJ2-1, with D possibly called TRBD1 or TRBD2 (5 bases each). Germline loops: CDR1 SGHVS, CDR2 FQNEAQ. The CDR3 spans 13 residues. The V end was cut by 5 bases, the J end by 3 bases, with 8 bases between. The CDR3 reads CASSRGDYNEQFF. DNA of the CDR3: TGTGCCAGCAGCCGAGGGGACTACAATGAGCAGTTCTTC.

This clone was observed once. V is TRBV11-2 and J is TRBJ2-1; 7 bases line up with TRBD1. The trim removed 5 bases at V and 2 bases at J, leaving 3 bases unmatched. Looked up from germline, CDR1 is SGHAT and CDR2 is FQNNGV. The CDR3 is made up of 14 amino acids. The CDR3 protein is CASSHRGPYNEQFF. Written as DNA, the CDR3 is TGTGCCAGCAGCCACAGGGGACCCTACAATGAGCAGTTCTTC.

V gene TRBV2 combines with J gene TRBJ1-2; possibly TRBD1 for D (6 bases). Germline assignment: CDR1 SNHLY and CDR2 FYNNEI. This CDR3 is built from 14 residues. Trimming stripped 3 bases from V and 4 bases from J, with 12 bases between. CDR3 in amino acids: CASSDGGRGYGYTF. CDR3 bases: TGTGCCAGCAGTGACGGGGGCCGTGGCTATGGCTACACCTTC. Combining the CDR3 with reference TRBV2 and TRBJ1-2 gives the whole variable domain EPEVTQTPSHQVTQMGQEVILRCVPISNHLYFYWYRQILGQKVEFLVSFYNNEISEKSEIFDDQFSVERPDGSNFTLKIRSTKLEDSAMYFCASSDGGRGYGYTFGSGTRLTVV.

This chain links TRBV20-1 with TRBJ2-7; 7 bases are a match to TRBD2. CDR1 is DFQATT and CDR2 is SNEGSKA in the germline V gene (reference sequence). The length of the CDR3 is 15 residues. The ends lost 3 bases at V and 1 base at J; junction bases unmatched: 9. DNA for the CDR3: TGCAGTGCTAGTGACGCTAGCGGTGGGTCCTACGAGCAGTACTTC. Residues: CSASDASGGSYEQYF.

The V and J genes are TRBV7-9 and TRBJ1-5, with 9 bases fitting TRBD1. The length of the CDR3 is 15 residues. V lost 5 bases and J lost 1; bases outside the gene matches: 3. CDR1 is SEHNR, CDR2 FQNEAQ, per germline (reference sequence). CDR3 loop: CASSLGTGSNQPQHF. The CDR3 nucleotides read TGTGCCAGCAGCCTGGGGACAGGGAGCAATCAGCCCCAGCATTTT.

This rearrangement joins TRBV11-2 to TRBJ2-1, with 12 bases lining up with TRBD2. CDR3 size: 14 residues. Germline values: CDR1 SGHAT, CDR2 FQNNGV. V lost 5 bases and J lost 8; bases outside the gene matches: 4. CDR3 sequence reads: CASSQTSGSDEQFF. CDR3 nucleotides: TGTGCCAGCAGCCAGACTAGCGGGAGCGATGAGCAGTTCTTC.

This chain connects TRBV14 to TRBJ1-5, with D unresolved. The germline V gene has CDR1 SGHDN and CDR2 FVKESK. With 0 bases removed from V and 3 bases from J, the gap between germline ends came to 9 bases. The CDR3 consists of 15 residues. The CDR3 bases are TGTGCCAGCAGCCAAGAGATACAGTTCAATCAGCCCCAGCATTTT. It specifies CASSQEIQFNQPQHF.